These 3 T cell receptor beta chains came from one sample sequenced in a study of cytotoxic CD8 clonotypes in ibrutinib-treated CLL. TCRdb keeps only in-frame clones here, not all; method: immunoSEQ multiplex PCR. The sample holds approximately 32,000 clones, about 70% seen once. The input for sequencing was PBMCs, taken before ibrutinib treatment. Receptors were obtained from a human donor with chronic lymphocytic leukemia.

The CDR3 sequence: CASSLGPGDEQFF. CDR3 nucleotides: TGCGCCAGCAGCTTGGGGCCAGGGGATGAGCAGTTCTTC. The chain carries TRBV5-1 and TRBJ2-1; D might be TRBD1 (6 bases). Germline loops: CDR1 SGHRS, CDR2 YFSETQ. CDR3 length equals 13 residues. V was pared by 0 bases and J by 8 bases, with 9 bases between.

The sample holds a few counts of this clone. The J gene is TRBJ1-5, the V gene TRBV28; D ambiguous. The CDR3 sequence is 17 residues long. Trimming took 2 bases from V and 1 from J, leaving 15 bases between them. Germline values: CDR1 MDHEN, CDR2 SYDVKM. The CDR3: CASSLVALRVSNQPQHF. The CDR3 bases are TGTGCCAGCAGTTTAGTTGCACTTCGGGTGAGCAATCAGCCCCAGCATTTT.

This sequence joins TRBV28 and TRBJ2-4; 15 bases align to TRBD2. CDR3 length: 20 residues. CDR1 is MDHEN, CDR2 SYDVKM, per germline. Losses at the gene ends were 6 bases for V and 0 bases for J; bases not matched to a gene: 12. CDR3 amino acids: CASRPSMGLAGGIAKNIQYF. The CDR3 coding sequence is TGTGCCAGCAGGCCATCCATGGGACTAGCGGGGGGAATAGCCAAAAACATTCAGTACTTC. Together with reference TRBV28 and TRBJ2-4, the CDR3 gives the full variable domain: DVKVTQSSRYLVKRTGEKVFLECVQDMDHENMFWYRQDPGLGLRLIYFSYDVKMKEKGDIPEGYSVSREKKERFSLILESASTNQTSMYLCASRPSMGLAGGIAKNIQYFGAGTRLSVL.